Here is one T cell receptor beta chain with its context. This clone was detected once. What antigen it recognizes has not been identified. No base quality values were provided; no much bigger clone lies one nucleotide off. For this chain, trimming is 0 bases at the V end and 7 bases at the J end, and the number of junction bases without a gene match is 4. Via the germline V gene (reference sequence), CDR1 is GTSNPN and CDR2 SVGIG. The CDR3 runs 13 amino acids, cysteine and phenylalanine included. Left in the record is the CDR3 DNA by itself, 39 bases read in frame from the first base. The data stem from a study of blood T cell repertoires in COVID-19 (dated by TCRdb to between 2020 and 2021). For the wider study: Samples from collaborators originated in the United States, Italy and Spain and spanned both the acute and convalescent phases of COVID-19. The prospective study material was composed of cDNA or gDNA derived from T cells, B-cell-depleted T cells, or PBMCs. The dataset comprised deeply sampled blood TCRbeta repertoires from subjects exposed to, actively infected with, or recovered from COVID-19. The repertoires were made available in a free public database intended to serve as a resource for research on the immune response to SARS-CoV-2. The samples were drawn from the first 160 participants of the ongoing ImmuneRACE study and from more than 1,000 subjects provided by 6 global collaborators. Nearly every sample came with metadata listing a de-identified subject ID, COVID-19 status, age in years and sex. Where HLA class I and class II types were available, the types were taken from metadata supplied by the sample provider, not from assay-based typing.

TCRbeta CDR3 regions were amplified from genomic DNA by means of the immunoSEQ Assay, a bias-controlled multiplex PCR. The authors' pipeline ran thus. The number of nucleated cells in each sample was estimated by amplification of reference gene primers within the assay. To quantify the absolute abundance of each unique TCRbeta CDR3 rearrangement, sequence reads were collapsed and filtered. For each sample, productive Simpson clonality was calculated as the square root of Simpson's diversity index over productive rearrangements. This is the immuneACCESS table as TCRdb keeps it, with only in-frame sequences that have V and J called. A part of the clones is gone; compared with another copy, unresolved V genes explain less than half, and the rest is unexplained. The V and J calls and clone size come from that table; D and trimming were worked out from the DNA. This sample lists 95,000 to 100,000 clones; 70% to 90% were detected once. The ten largest clones take up around 10% of the sample.

The full study reports these points: Clinical and demographic metadata were provided uncurated, with the amount varying by source and participant.

Whole blood was collected in K2EDTA tubes by collaborating institutions according to the institutions' own protocols. For TCRbeta analysis, collaborator samples were shipped as frozen whole blood, as isolated PBMCs, or as DNA extracted from either sample type. The sequence joins TRBV30 to TRBJ2-7; TRBD1 aligns with 9 central bases. The sample was peripheral blood. The source of this sequence is a woman in her 30s with acute or convalescent COVID-19. The CDR3 has the sequence CAWSVQGAGEQYF. The DNA sequence is given as TGTGCCTGGAGTGTACAGGGGGCGGGGGAGCAGTACTTC.